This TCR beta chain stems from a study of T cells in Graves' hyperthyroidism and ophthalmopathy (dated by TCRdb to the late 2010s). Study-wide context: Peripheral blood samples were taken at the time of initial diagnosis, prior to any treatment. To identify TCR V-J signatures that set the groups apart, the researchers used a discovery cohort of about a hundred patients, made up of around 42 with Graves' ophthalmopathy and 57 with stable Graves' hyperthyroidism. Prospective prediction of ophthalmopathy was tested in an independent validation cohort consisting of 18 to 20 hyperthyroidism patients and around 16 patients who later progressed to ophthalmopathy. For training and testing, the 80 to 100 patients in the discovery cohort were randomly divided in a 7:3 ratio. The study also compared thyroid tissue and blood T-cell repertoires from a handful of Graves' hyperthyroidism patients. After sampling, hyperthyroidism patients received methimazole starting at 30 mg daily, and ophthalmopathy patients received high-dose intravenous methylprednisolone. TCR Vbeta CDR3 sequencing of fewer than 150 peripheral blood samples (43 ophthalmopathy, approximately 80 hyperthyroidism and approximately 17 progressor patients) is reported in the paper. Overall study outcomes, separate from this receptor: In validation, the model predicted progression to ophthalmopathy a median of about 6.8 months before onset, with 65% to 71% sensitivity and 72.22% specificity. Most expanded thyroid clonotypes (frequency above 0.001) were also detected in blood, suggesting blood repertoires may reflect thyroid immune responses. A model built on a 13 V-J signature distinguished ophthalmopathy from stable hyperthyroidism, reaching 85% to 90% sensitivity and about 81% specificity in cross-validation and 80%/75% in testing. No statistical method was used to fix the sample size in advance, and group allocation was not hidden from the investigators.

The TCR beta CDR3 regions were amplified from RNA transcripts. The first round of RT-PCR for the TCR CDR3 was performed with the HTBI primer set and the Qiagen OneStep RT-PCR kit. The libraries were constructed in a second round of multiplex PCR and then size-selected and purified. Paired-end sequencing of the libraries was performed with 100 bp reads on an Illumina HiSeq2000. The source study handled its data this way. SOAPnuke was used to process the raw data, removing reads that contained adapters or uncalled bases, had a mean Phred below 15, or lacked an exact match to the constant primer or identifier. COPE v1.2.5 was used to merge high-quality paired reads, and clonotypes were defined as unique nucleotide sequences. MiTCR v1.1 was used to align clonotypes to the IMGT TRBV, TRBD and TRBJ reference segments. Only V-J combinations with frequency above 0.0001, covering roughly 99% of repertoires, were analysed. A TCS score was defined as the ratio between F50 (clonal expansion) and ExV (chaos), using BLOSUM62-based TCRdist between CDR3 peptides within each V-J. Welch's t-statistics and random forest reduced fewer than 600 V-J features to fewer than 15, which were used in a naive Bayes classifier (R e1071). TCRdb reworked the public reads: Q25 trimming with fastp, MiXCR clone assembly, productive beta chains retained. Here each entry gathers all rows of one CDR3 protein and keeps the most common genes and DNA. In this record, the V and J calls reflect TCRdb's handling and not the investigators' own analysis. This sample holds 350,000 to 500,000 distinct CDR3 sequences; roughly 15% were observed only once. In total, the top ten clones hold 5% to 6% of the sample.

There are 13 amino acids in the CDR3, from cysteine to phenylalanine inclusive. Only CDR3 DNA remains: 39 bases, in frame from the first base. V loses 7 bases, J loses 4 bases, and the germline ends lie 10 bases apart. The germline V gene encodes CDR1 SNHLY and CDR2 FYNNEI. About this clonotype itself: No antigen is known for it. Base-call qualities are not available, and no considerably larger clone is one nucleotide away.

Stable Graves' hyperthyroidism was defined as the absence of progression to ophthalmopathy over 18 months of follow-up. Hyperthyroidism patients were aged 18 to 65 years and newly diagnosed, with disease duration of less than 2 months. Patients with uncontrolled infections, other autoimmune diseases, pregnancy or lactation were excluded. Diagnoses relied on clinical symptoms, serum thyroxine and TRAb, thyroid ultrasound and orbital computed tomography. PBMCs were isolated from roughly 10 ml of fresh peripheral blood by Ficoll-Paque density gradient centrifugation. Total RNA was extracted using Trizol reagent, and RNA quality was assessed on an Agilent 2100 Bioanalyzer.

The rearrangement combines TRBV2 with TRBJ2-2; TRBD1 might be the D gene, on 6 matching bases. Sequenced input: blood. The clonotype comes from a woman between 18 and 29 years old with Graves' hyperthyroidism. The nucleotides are TGTGCCAGCACCCAGGGGCGCACCGGGGAGCTGTTTTTT. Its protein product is CASTQGRTGELFF.